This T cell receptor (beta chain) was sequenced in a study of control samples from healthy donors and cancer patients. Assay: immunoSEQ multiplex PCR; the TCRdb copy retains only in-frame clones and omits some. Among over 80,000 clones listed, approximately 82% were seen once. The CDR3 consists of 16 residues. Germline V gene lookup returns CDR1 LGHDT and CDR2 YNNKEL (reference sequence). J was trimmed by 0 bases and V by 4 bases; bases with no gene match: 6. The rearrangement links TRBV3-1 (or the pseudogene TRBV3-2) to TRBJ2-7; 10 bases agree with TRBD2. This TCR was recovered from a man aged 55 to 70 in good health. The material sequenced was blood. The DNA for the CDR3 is TGTGCCAGCAGCCCGACAAGCGGGAGGGCCTCCTACGAGCAGTACTTC. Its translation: CASSPTSGRASYEQYF.